This T cell receptor (beta chain) emerged from a study of T cells in Graves' hyperthyroidism and ophthalmopathy. Overall study results and limits: Most thyroid clonotypes expanded above 0.001 appeared in blood too.

This clonotype was counted ten times or more. What it recognizes is unknown. Amplified TCR beta CDR3 regions came from RNA transcripts. The study used the HTBI primer set for a first-round RT-PCR of the TCR CDR3. In TCRdb, the multiplex PCR reads were re-called with MiXCR into one record per CDR3 protein. Of over 550,000 distinct CDR3 sequences in the sample, roughly 17% were seen once. V was clipped by 10 bases and J by 1 base; unmatched bases: 14. Germline V gene sequence: CDR1 SNHLY, CDR2 FYNNEI. The CDR3 runs to 17 residues. Patients were excluded for uncontrolled infection, other autoimmune disease, pregnancy or lactation. Diagnoses used clinical symptoms, serum thyroxine and TRAb, thyroid ultrasound and orbital computed tomography. The PBMCs had their origin in about 9.7 ml of fresh peripheral blood.

The sequence was obtained from a woman in her late teens or twenties with Graves' hyperthyroidism. This chain links TRBV2 with TRBJ2-7, with TRBD2 identical over 12 bases. Sequenced input: blood. Here the CDR3 DNA reads TGTGCCATCGAAGGGCGGACTAGCGGGGCCGGGTCCTACGAGCAGTACTTC. It encodes CAIEGRTSGAGSYEQYF.